Below, 9 T cell receptor beta chains from the same sample are listed, as sequenced in a study of human T cells and chemical hapten exposure. TCRdb re-called the RACE reads with MiXCR, one entry per CDR3 protein. The sample yields about 41,000 distinct CDR3 sequences, roughly 4.5% seen once. Time point of the sample: healthy volunteer bleed at 2 weeks. Total RNA extraction was carried out from unfractionated whole blood. The sequenced sample consisted of whole blood. These receptors were taken from a human donor in good health. Some clones in this sample may be carry-over from other donors' samples.

The table lists this clonotype with a few counts. CDR3 coding DNA: TGTGCCAGTAGCCTGACCGGGGAGAATGAAAAACTGTTTTTT. It yields the protein CASSLTGENEKLFF. This chain uses TRBV19 with TRBJ1-4; D is undetermined. Germline CDR1 LNHDA, CDR2 SQIVND (reference sequence). Trimming left V 6 bases short and J 5 bases short, with 13 bases between. The CDR3 runs to 14 residues.

This clonotype was observed at least ten times. This CDR3 reads CASSLRVDEQFF. The CDR3 nucleotides read TGTGCCAGCAGTCTCAGGGTCGATGAGCAGTTCTTC. The V and J genes are TRBV12-3 or TRBV12-4 and TRBJ2-1; weak D call: TRBD1 (5 bases). The ends were cut back, 5 bases at V and 8 bases at J, with 10 bases in the middle. The CDR3 covers 12 residues.

At least ten counts were recorded for this clonotype. The V call is TRBV25-1, the J call TRBJ2-7, with TRBD2 matching 11 bases. Germline CDR1 reads MGHDK; CDR2 reads SYGVNS. The CDR3 is 15 amino acids. After removal of 5 bases from V and 2 bases from J, the junction contained 5 bases not matched to a gene. As DNA, the CDR3 is TGTGCCAGCAGTCCCCTGACTAGCGGGGCCTACGAGCAGTACTTC. This gives the protein CASSPLTSGAYEQYF.

This clonotype has only a few counts. This sequence joins TRBV3-1 and TRBJ2-5; 15 bases agree with TRBD2. The germline V gene encodes CDR1 LGHDT and CDR2 YNNKEL (reference sequence). This CDR3 contains 16 residues. The ends lost 4 bases at V and 3 bases at J; junction bases unmatched: 3. The CDR3, as DNA: TGTGCCAGCAGCCCGGGACTAGCGGGAGGTAAAGAGACCCAGTACTTC. It is translated as CASSPGLAGGKETQYF.

At least ten counts were recorded for this clonotype. The rearrangement uses TRBV7-9 and TRBJ2-3; 14 bases line up with TRBD2. Germline CDR1 reads SEHNR; CDR2 reads FQNEAQ (reference sequence). The trim removed 4 bases at V and 3 bases at J, leaving 9 bases unmatched. The CDR3 consists of 18 residues. The CDR3 here is CASSSGLAGEVWTDTQYF. In nucleotides, the CDR3 is TGTGCCAGCAGCTCGGGACTAGCGGGAGAGGTATGGACAGATACGCAGTATTTT.

This clonotype came up a few times. This chain uses TRBV28 with TRBJ2-7; D is unclear. Germline values: CDR1 MDHEN, CDR2 SYDVKM. The CDR3 runs to 13 residues. The V end lost 6 bases, the J end lost 3 bases, and 12 bases lay between the germline ends. CDR3 sequence reads: CASRKRNDYEQYF. The DNA of the CDR3 is TGTGCCAGCAGAAAACGGAACGACTACGAGCAGTACTTC.

This clonotype was detected ten times or more. The V and J genes are TRBV7-9 and TRBJ2-7, with D possibly TRBD1 on 6 matching bases. Trimming took off 5 bases at V and 7 bases at J, with 24 bases between the two ends. The CDR3 length is 16 residues. CDR1 SEHNR and CDR2 FQNEAQ come from the germline V gene (reference sequence). CDR3 sequence reads: CASSLPGHEGMMEQYF. In DNA, the CDR3 is TGTGCCAGCAGCCTACCGGGACACGAGGGGATGATGGAGCAGTACTTC.

This clonotype was counted a few times. CDR3 protein: CASTLGWSSTDTQYF. The CDR3 DNA sequence: TGTGCCAGCACCCTGGGATGGAGCAGCACAGATACGCAGTATTTT. The J gene is TRBJ2-3, the V gene TRBV12-3 or TRBV12-4, with unresolved D. The CDR3 is made up of 15 amino acids. V lost 7 bases and J 0 bases, leaving 14 bases between the germline ends.

This clonotype was recorded at least ten times. V is TRBV29-1 and J is TRBJ2-7; 7 bases align to TRBD2. The CDR3 loop spans 14 amino acids. Losses at the gene ends were 4 bases for V and 0 bases for J; bases not matched to a gene: 6. Germline V lookup: CDR1 SQVTM, CDR2 ANQGSEA. The CDR3 loop is CSVGTGGSSYEQYF. CDR3 in DNA: TGCAGCGTTGGGACGGGGGGAAGCTCCTACGAGCAGTACTTC.